This T cell receptor (beta chain) was profiled in a study of CD8+CD57+ T cells in acquired aplastic anemia. Study-wide points: Simpson's diversity of CD8+ cells was not significantly different in patients compared with controls.

Germline CDR1 and CDR2: SGHKS and YYEKEE (reference sequence). V dropped 4 bases and J dropped 5; count of bases not matched to a gene: 7. CDR3 length equals 15 residues. The TCR beta profiling, which covered VDJ combination and CDR3 sequence, was carried out using genomic DNA as the template. From the reads, TCRdb called clonotypes with MiXCR, one entry per CDR3 protein. The sample shows around 150,000 distinct CDR3 sequences, under 55% of them seen only once. Patients chosen for sequencing had shown CD8+CD57+ cell expansion by flow cytometry. There are many counts of this clonotype. The antigen remains unidentified.

This clonotype originated in a human donor with aplastic anemia. The specimen sequenced was sorted CD4+, CD8+, or CD8+CD57+ T cells (not recorded which) from PBMCs. The chain combines TRBV5-5 with TRBJ2-1, with 9 bases fitting TRBD1. The CDR3, as DNA: TGTGCCAGCAGCGAAGGGAGGACAGGGGACAATGAGCAGTTCTTC. This encodes CASSEGRTGDNEQFF.